Below are 13 T cell receptor beta chains sequenced from a single sample in a study of T-cell memory formation after mild COVID-19. TCRdb itself ran the 5' RACE reads through MiXCR, one entry per CDR3 protein. The sample lists about 560,000 distinct CDR3 sequences; less than 25% were seen once. The sample taken for sequencing was PBMCs or a T cell subset sorted from them (not recorded which). The receptor source for this set is an adult woman who had mild COVID-19 (a few samples of this study predate the infection). Cell type and time point are not known.

The chain has TRBV23-1 and TRBJ1-2, with D maybe TRBD1 (5 bases). TRBV23-1 is designated an ORF whose function remains uncertain. The V end was cut by 4 bases, the J end by 4 bases, with 16 bases between. This CDR3 has 15 amino acids. CDR3 bases: TGCGCCAGCAGTCCCGTCACGGGGCTTCCCTATGGCTACACCTTC. This encodes CASSPVTGLPYGYTF.

The chain couples TRBV10-3 to TRBJ2-4, with D possibly matching TRBD1 (6 bases). The CDR3 totals 17 residues. V lost 4 bases, J lost 4 bases, and 20 bases lay in between. CDR1 and CDR2 from the germline V gene are ENHRY and SYGVKD. The DNA for the CDR3 is TGTGCCATCAGTGCCCGACTGGGGGCGCCGACTAAAAACATTCAGTACTTC. This encodes CAISARLGAPTKNIQYF.

This clonotype was counted many times. V and J are TRBV5-1 and TRBJ2-2, with 8 bases lining up with TRBD1. The CDR3 covers 17 residues. The V and J ends lost 4 bases and 1 base, in that order; junction bases with no gene match: 9. CDR1 is SGHRS and CDR2 is YFSETQ in the germline V gene. The chain's CDR3 is CASSNDQGAGNTGELFF. The CDR3 DNA is TGCGCCAGCAGCAACGATCAGGGGGCAGGGAACACCGGGGAGCTGTTTTTT.

The V gene is TRBV4-1, the J gene TRBJ2-3; D call uncertain. Trimming cost V 0 bases and J 2 bases, with 18 bases left between them. This CDR3 has 18 amino acids. Per germline, CDR1 MGHRA and CDR2 YSYEKL. CDR3 in DNA: TGCGCCAGCAGCCAAGAGTGGAACAGCCCGGCTAACACAGATACGCAGTATTTT. Translation: CASSQEWNSPANTDTQYF.

This clonotype was detected only a few times. In DNA, the CDR3 is TGCGCCAGCAGCTTGGGGTCGGGACTAGTCGGCGCAGATACGCAGTATTTT. Translated: CASSLGSGLVGADTQYF. The chain joins TRBV5-1 to TRBJ2-3; 8 bases are shared with TRBD2. The CDR3 has 17 amino acids. CDR1 and CDR2 (germline): SGHRS, YFSETQ. Germline trimming cut 0 bases from V and 4 bases from J; bases unmatched to any gene: 10.

Turning to this clonotype: The final CDR3 position lacks the conserved phenylalanine or tryptophan, pointing to a likely read error. The CDR3 nucleotides read TGTGCCAGCGGGGTCACCTACAATGAGCAGTTCTTA. It specifies CASGVTYNEQFL. The V gene is TRBV7-6, the J gene TRBJ2-1; no definite D call. Germline assignment: CDR1 SGHVS and CDR2 FNYEAQ. Trimming left V 8 bases short and J 2 bases short, with 7 bases between. This CDR3 comprises 12 residues.

This clonotype has a count of ten or more. V and J are TRBV14 and TRBJ2-3, with D unresolved. V lost 5 bases and J 5 bases, leaving 14 bases between the germline ends. The V gene's germline CDR1 is SGHDN and CDR2 FVKESK. The CDR3 has 14 amino acids. The CDR3 DNA reads TGTGCCAGCAGCTGGGTCCCAACGGGAGATACGCAGTATTTT. This sequence encodes CASSWVPTGDTQYF.

The chain carries TRBV10-2 and TRBJ2-3; 9 nucleotides agree with TRBD2. The CDR3 has 14 amino acids. Losses at the gene ends were 7 bases for V and 4 bases for J; bases not matched to a gene: 6. Germline lookup yields CDR1 WSHSY and CDR2 SAAADI. The CDR3 DNA reads TGCGCCAGCACCCGACGGACTAGCGCAGATACGCAGTATTTT. It yields the protein CASTRRTSADTQYF.

This clonotype was seen a few times. The chain joins TRBV7-6 to TRBJ2-2; 7 nucleotides align to TRBD1. J was trimmed by 4 bases and V by 3 bases; bases with no gene match: 5. The CDR3 runs to 15 residues. Germline values: CDR1 SGHVS, CDR2 FNYEAQ. CDR3 in DNA: TGTGCCAGCAGCTTCGAGGGACAGAGCACCGGGGAGCTGTTTTTT. Its protein is CASSFEGQSTGELFF.

Only a few counts were recorded for this clonotype. The rearrangement joins TRBV10-3 to TRBJ1-2; 7 nucleotides align to TRBD1. Germline V CDR1 and CDR2: ENHRY, SYGVKD. The CDR3 contains 15 residues. V shed 0 bases and J 4 bases; nucleotides not matched to a gene: 5. The CDR3 bases are TGTGCCATCAGTGAGTCGGAGGGGGCGATCTATGGCTACACCTTC. It specifies CAISESEGAIYGYTF.

This rearrangement joins TRBV5-6 to TRBJ1-2; TRBD1 matches at 11 bases. Per germline, CDR1 SGHDT and CDR2 YYEEEE. V was pared by 4 bases and J by 3 bases, with 8 bases of the junction left unmatched. The CDR3 loop spans 16 amino acids. The CDR3 reads CASSLPGTGGYYGYTF. Here the CDR3 DNA reads TGTGCCAGCAGCCTACCCGGGACAGGGGGGTACTATGGCTACACCTTC.

This clonotype was seen a handful of times. The chain recombines TRBV12-3 or TRBV12-4 with TRBJ2-1, with 7 bases matching TRBD2. The junction had 7 bases not matched to a gene; V was cut back by 3 bases and J by 8 bases. This CDR3 spans 14 amino acids. The CDR3 sequence is CASSFPGREHEQFF. Written as DNA, the CDR3 is TGTGCCAGCAGTTTCCCAGGGAGGGAGCATGAGCAGTTCTTC.

The rearrangement links TRBV5-1 to TRBJ2-1; 10 nucleotides agree with TRBD2. The CDR3 length is 16 residues. With V trimmed by 2 bases and J by 4 bases, 6 bases remained unmatched. The germline CDR1 and CDR2 sequences are SGHRS and YFSETQ. The CDR3 region is CASSFGTSGKYNEQFF. The CDR3 bases are TGCGCCAGCAGCTTTGGAACTAGCGGGAAATACAATGAGCAGTTCTTC.